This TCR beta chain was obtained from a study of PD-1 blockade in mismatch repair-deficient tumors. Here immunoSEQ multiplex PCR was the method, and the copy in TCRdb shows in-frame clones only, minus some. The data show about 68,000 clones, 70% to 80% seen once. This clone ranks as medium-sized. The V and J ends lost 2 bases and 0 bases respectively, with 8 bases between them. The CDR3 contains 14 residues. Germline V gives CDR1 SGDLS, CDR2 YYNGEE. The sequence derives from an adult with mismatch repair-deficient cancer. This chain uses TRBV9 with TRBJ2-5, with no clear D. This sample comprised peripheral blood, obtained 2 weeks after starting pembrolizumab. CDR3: CASSVSGYQETQYF. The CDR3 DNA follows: TGTGCCAGCAGCGTTTCGGGCTACCAAGAGACCCAGTACTTC.